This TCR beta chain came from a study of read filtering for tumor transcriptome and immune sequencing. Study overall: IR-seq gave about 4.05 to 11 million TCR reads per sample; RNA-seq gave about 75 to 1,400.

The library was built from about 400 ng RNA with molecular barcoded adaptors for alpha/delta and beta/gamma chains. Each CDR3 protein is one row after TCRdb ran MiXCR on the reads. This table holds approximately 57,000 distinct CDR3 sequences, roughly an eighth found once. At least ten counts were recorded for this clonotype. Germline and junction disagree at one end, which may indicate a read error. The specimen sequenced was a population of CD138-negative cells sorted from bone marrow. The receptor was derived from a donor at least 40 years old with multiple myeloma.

CDR3 nucleotide sequence: TGTGCCAGCAGTTTAGAAGAGACCCAGTACTTC. Residues: CASSLEETQYF. The gene calls are TRBV5-1 and TRBJ2-5; D gene ambiguous. CDR1 is SGHRS, CDR2 YFSETQ, per germline. This CDR3 is 11 amino acids long.